Presented here are 27 T cell receptor beta chains from one specimen sequenced in a study of blood T cell repertoires in COVID-19. Generated by immunoSEQ multiplex PCR, the TCRdb table keeps only in-frame clones and is missing some. This sample has some 230,000 clones, with approximately 84% found just once. What was sequenced was PBMCs or T cells enriched from blood (not recorded which). The source of these receptors is a man in his forties who had recovered from COVID-19.

Of note for this clone: Other DNA sequences in the same sample also yield this CDR3. The chain couples TRBV18 to TRBJ1-5, with TRBD1 matching 7 bases. The CDR3 contains 14 residues. Trimming cost V 4 bases and J 1 base; bases outside gene matches: 1. CDR1 KGHSH and CDR2 LQKENI come from the germline V gene. DNA for the CDR3: TGTGCCAGCTCACAACAGGGGAGCAATCAGCCCCAGCATTTT. Protein: CASSQQGSNQPQHF. The variable domain in full, completed from reference TRBV18 and TRBJ1-5, reads NAGVMQNPRHLVRRRGQEARLRCSPMKGHSHVYWYRQLPEEGLKFMVYLQKENIIDESGMPKERFSAEFPKEGPSILRIQQVVRGDSAAYFCASSQQGSNQPQHFGDGTRLSIL.

This clone appeared once. The genes are TRBV9 and TRBJ2-3; no firm D call. The germline V gene encodes CDR1 SGDLS and CDR2 YYNGEE. Between the trimmed V and J ends, which lost 1 base and 2 bases, there was a span of 8 bases. The CDR3 is made up of 14 amino acids. CDR3 protein: CASSVLSSTDTQYF. Here the CDR3 DNA reads TGTGCCAGCAGCGTACTATCATCCACAGATACGCAGTATTTT.

The chain combines TRBV6-5 with TRBJ1-2; no reliable D call. This CDR3 contains 12 residues. Germline V CDR1 and CDR2: MNHEY, SVGAGI. V was pared by 5 bases and J by 7 bases, with 11 bases between. The CDR3 region is CASSQLGSGYTF. The CDR3, as DNA: TGTGCCAGCAGTCAACTGGGGAGTGGCTACACCTTC.

The chain recombines TRBV5-1 with TRBJ1-2, with 9 bases matching TRBD1. CDR3 size: 15 residues. Per germline, CDR1 SGHRS and CDR2 YFSETQ. After removal of 4 bases from V and 1 base from J, the junction contained 5 bases not matched to a gene. CDR3 amino acids: CASSKTGGLNYGYTF. CDR3 sequence (DNA): TGCGCCAGCAGCAAAACAGGGGGCCTTAACTATGGCTACACCTTC.

The rearrangement links TRBV4-2 to TRBJ2-3; 9 bases align to TRBD2. The length of the CDR3 is 18 residues. From germline, CDR1 is LGHNA and CDR2 YNFKEQ. V trimming: 2 bases; J trimming: 0 bases; junction bases outside the gene matches: 9. CDR3 DNA sequence: TGTGCCAGCAGCCAACCCGTCGCGCGGGGGGGAAGCACAGATACGCAGTATTTT. This translates into CASSQPVARGGSTDTQYF.

This chain uses TRBV28 with TRBJ1-2, with D uncertain. Trimming removed 2 bases at V and 4 bases at J, with 11 bases between. The CDR3 consists of 14 residues. Germline assignment: CDR1 MDHEN and CDR2 SYDVKM. CDR3: CASSLMAESYGYTF. The CDR3, as DNA: TGTGCCAGCAGTTTAATGGCAGAAAGCTATGGCTACACCTTC.

This sequence joins TRBV2 and TRBJ2-3, with D hard to call. This CDR3 has 15 residues. Germline V lookup: CDR1 SNHLY, CDR2 FYNNEI. V shed 1 base and J shed 1 base, with 9 bases lying between them. The CDR3 DNA follows: TGTGCCAGCAGTGAAGATGTAGCCGGCACAGATACGCAGTATTTT. It is translated as CASSEDVAGTDTQYF.

This chain joins TRBV5-1 and TRBJ2-3; the match to TRBD2 covers 7 bases. Germline assignment: CDR1 SGHRS and CDR2 YFSETQ. Germline trimming cut 2 bases from V and 4 bases from J; bases unmatched to any gene: 10. There are 16 residues in the CDR3. The CDR3 DNA sequence: TGCGCCAGCAGCTTCGGCGACCAGGGAGGGTCAGATACGCAGTATTTT. Its translation: CASSFGDQGGSDTQYF. Combining the CDR3 with reference TRBV5-1 and TRBJ2-3 gives the whole variable domain KAGVTQTPRYLIKTRGQQVTLSCSPISGHRSVSWYQQTPGQGLQFLFEYFSETQRNKGNFPGRFSGRQFSNSRSEMNVSTLELGDSALYLCASSFGDQGGSDTQYFGPGTRLTVL.

The chain has TRBV28 and TRBJ2-7, with D possibly matching TRBD2 (5 bases). V lost 4 bases and J 1 base, leaving 5 bases between the germline ends. Germline CDR1 is MDHEN and CDR2 is SYDVKM. The CDR3 extends over 12 amino acids. The CDR3 region is CASSSGSYEQYF. The CDR3, as DNA: TGTGCCAGCAGTTCGGGGTCCTACGAGCAGTACTTC.

This chain uses TRBV27 with TRBJ2-5, with D perhaps matching TRBD2 (5 bases). CDR3 length: 17 residues. Germline V gives CDR1 MNHEY, CDR2 SMNVEV (reference sequence). Trimming took off 4 bases at V and 5 bases at J, with 23 bases between the two ends. The CDR3 here is CASSSSSADRGRETQYF. The CDR3 bases are TGTGCCAGCAGTTCCTCCTCGGCGGACCGCGGGCGGGAGACCCAGTACTTC.

The V gene is TRBV28, the J gene TRBJ1-1, with TRBD1 matching over 9 bases. This CDR3 has 15 residues. V dropped 4 bases and J dropped 10; count of bases not matched to a gene: 13. CDR1 and CDR2 from the germline V gene are MDHEN and SYDVKM. The CDR3 DNA is TGTGCCAGCAGTTCTCCGACAGGGGGTACCCCTCGAGCTTTCTTT. Translating gives CASSSPTGGTPRAFF.

This clone occurred once. The V gene is TRBV7-9, the J gene TRBJ2-1, with 11 bases matching TRBD2. V lost 0 bases, J lost 1 base, and 2 bases stayed unmatched. In germline, CDR1 is SEHNR, CDR2 FQNEAQ (reference sequence). CDR3 size: 17 residues. The CDR3: CASSLAGTSGSYNEQFF. CDR3 DNA: TGTGCCAGCAGCTTAGCCGGGACTAGCGGTTCCTACAATGAGCAGTTCTTC.

This chain links TRBV9 with TRBJ1-6; D is unresolved. This CDR3 contains 14 residues. Trimming left V 4 bases short and J 5 bases short, with 10 bases between. Germline CDR1 and CDR2: SGDLS and YYNGEE. The CDR3: CASSIQNNNSPLHF. The CDR3 DNA is TGTGCCAGCAGCATACAGAATAATAATTCACCCCTCCACTTT.

The table lists this clone with a count of one. The V call is TRBV7-6, the J call TRBJ1-1; 11 bases are a match to TRBD1. Germline lookup yields CDR1 SGHVS and CDR2 FNYEAQ. V shed 5 bases, J shed 11 bases, and the junction held 7 bases outside the gene matches. CDR3 length: 13 residues. This CDR3 reads CASSLGTGGIAFF. CDR3 nucleotides: TGTGCCAGCAGCCTGGGGACAGGGGGTATCGCTTTCTTT.

The J gene is TRBJ2-7, the V gene TRBV16; 10 positions match TRBD2. V gave up 2 bases and J gave up 6 bases; unmatched junction bases: 25. Germline CDR1 and CDR2: KGHSY and FQNENV. The CDR3 extends over 21 amino acids. The CDR3 DNA is TGTGCCAGCAGCCAAATGCCGGGCCGGGGGTCTAGCGGGAGCAAGGAGCTCGAGCAGTACTTC. Protein sequence: CASSQMPGRGSSGSKELEQYF.

This chain joins TRBV6-4 and TRBJ2-1; 8 bases match TRBD2. The CDR3 is 17 residues long. The J segment lost 6 bases and the V segment lost 4 bases, leaving 14 bases of the junction unmatched. Germline assignment: CDR1 MRHNA and CDR2 SNTAGT. CDR3 sequence reads: CASSVGGGTPSSNEQFF. CDR3 sequence (DNA): TGTGCCAGCAGTGTGGGCGGGGGGACCCCCTCTTCCAATGAGCAGTTCTTC.

J is TRBJ2-6 and V is TRBV5-1; 10 bases align to TRBD2. Germline CDR1 SGHRS, CDR2 YFSETQ. V was clipped by 0 bases and J by 0 bases; unmatched bases: 3. The CDR3 length is 18 residues. The CDR3 here is CASSLERGGSSGANVLTF. CDR3 nucleotides: TGCGCCAGCAGCTTGGAGCGGGGGGGCTCCTCTGGGGCCAACGTCCTGACTTTC.

The gene calls are TRBV4-3 and TRBJ2-4; the match to TRBD1 covers 8 bases. This CDR3 comprises 15 residues. Trimming cost V 2 bases and J 11 bases; bases outside gene matches: 11. From germline, CDR1 is LGHNA and CDR2 YSLEER. CDR3 sequence reads: CASSQTPASGGVQYF. CDR3 sequence (DNA): TGCGCCAGCAGCCAAACCCCAGCATCAGGGGGCGTTCAGTACTTC.

The rearrangement links TRBV28 to TRBJ2-5; D might be TRBD2 (5 bases). Germline CDR1 is MDHEN and CDR2 is SYDVKM. V was shortened by 5 bases and J by 2 bases, with 12 bases between the two germline ends. There are 14 residues in the CDR3. The CDR3 is CASSIWTGQETQYF. In DNA, the CDR3 is TGTGCCAGCAGTATCTGGACTGGGCAAGAGACCCAGTACTTC.

This chain joins TRBV5-1 and TRBJ1-5; D is possibly TRBD1 (6 bases). There are 15 residues in the CDR3. Germline CDR1 and CDR2: SGHRS and YFSETQ. V dropped 0 bases and J dropped 4 bases, with 11 bases sitting between them. CDR3: CASSLGAGENQPQHF. The CDR3 nucleotides read TGCGCCAGCAGCTTGGGGGCAGGGGAAAATCAGCCCCAGCATTTT.

The chain is built from TRBV18 and TRBJ1-5; 8 nucleotides agree with TRBD1. CDR3 size: 13 residues. CDR1 and CDR2 from the germline V gene are KGHSH and LQKENI. V gave up 3 bases and J gave up 12 bases; unmatched junction bases: 7. The CDR3: CASSPTTGEGQHF. The DNA of the CDR3 is TGTGCCAGCTCACCTACGACAGGGGAGGGCCAGCATTTT.

The chain combines TRBV24-1 with TRBJ1-3; no definite D call. The V end lost 3 bases, the J end lost 8 bases, and 13 bases lay between the germline ends. Germline loops: CDR1 KGHDR, CDR2 SFDVKD. The CDR3 extends over 14 amino acids. The CDR3 reads CATSDPRSADTIYF. The CDR3 DNA follows: TGTGCCACCAGTGATCCTCGTTCGGCGGACACCATATATTTT.

V is TRBV18 and J is TRBJ1-4, with a possible D match to TRBD1 (5 bases). V lost 6 bases and J lost 0, with 14 bases in between. This CDR3 comprises 16 residues. The germline gives CDR1 KGHSH, CDR2 LQKENI. CDR3 loop: CASSQSGTPTNEKLFF. The CDR3 nucleotides are TGTGCCAGCTCCCAAAGCGGGACTCCAACTAATGAAAAACTGTTTTTT.

This chain connects TRBV27 to TRBJ1-1, with TRBD1 as a possible D gene (6 bases). The CDR3 is made up of 14 amino acids. V lost 3 bases, J lost 5 bases, and 13 bases lay in between. Germline V gene lookup returns CDR1 MNHEY and CDR2 SMNVEV (reference sequence). The CDR3 DNA sequence: TGTGCCAGCAGTTTGGTAGGGGGTGGAACTGAAGCTTTCTTT. Its translation is CASSLVGGGTEAFF.

The gene calls are TRBV5-1 and TRBJ2-3, with a tentative D call TRBD1 (6 bases). The CDR3 is 14 amino acids. V lost 4 bases to trimming and J lost 14 bases, with 23 bases between them. Looked up from germline, CDR1 is SGHRS and CDR2 is YFSETQ. The CDR3 sequence: CASSPGDHRHLGYF. In DNA form, the CDR3 reads TGCGCCAGCAGCCCAGGGGACCATCGGCATTTGGGGTATTTT.

This clone was seen repeatedly, ten times or more. The chain employs TRBV4-1 and TRBJ2-3; D call uncertain. Germline V gene data show CDR1 as MGHRA and CDR2 as YSYEKL. V lost 0 bases to trimming and J lost 6 bases, with 7 bases between them. The CDR3 length is 13 residues. As DNA, the CDR3 is TGCGCCAGCAGCCAAGATCTAGGCGATACGCAGTATTTT. Encoded protein: CASSQDLGDTQYF.

The CDR3 nucleotides are TGTGCCAGCAGCTCTGGACAGGGAGACTACTATAATTCACCCCTCCACTTT. The encoded protein is CASSSGQGDYYNSPLHF. The chain is built from TRBV7-9 and TRBJ1-6, with 8 bases identical to TRBD1. Germline values: CDR1 SEHNR, CDR2 FQNEAQ (reference sequence). The CDR3 sequence is 17 residues long. V shed 4 bases and J 3 bases; nucleotides not matched to a gene: 8.